Shown below are 6 T cell receptor beta chains from a single sample sequenced in a study of tumor-infiltrating lymphocytes in glioblastoma multiforme (dated by TCRdb to about 2017). Sequenced using an Illumina HiSeq 2500. Using a modified ARM-PCR protocol with multiple V-beta primers and a C-beta primer, the team built TCRB libraries from RNA through three nested multiplex PCR rounds. TCRdb reran the public reads through fastp at Q25 and MiXCR, keeping productive beta chains. Rows merge per CDR3 protein into single entries with the most common DNA and genes. For this sample the table gives about 9,200 distinct CDR3 sequences, of which 60% to 70% were detected only once. Around 29% of the sample is taken by the ten largest. Sequencing used brain tumor tissue. These receptors were obtained from a male donor with glioblastoma.

For this clonotype: It may be a read error: a sequence one base away is much more abundant. The chain has TRBV14 and TRBJ2-2; D may be TRBD2 (6 bases). The CDR3 length is 18 residues. CDR1 is SGHDN and CDR2 is FVKESK in the germline V gene. The CDR3 spells CASSQVASWRDNTGELLF. In DNA, the CDR3 is TGTGCCAGCAGCCAAGTCGCTAGCTGGAGGGATAACACCGGGGAGCTGCTTTTT.

CDR3 sequence: CASSVLWACQETQYF. CDR3 in DNA: TGTGCCAGCAGTGTCCTATGGGCGTGCCAAGAGACCCAGTACTTC. J is TRBJ2-5 and V is TRBV6-1; D not certain. The CDR3 sequence is 15 residues long. In germline, CDR1 is MNHNS, CDR2 SASEGT. V lost 4 bases to trimming and J lost 1 base, with 13 bases between them.

As regards this clonotype: An end of the junction differs from the germline gene, which may be a read error. V is TRBV6-1 and J is TRBJ1-1, with TRBD1 as a possible D gene (5 bases). Germline V gene lookup returns CDR1 MNHNS and CDR2 SASEGT. The CDR3 has 13 residues. CDR3 region: CASSYGGYAEAFF. CDR3 nucleotide sequence: TGTGCAAGCAGTTATGGGGGGTACGCTGAAGCTTTCTTT.

In the case of this clonotype: At one end the junction does not follow the germline gene, possibly because of a read error. The chain carries TRBV11-2 and TRBJ2-7; weak D call: TRBD2 (5 bases). CDR1 SGHAT and CDR2 FQNNGV come from the germline V gene. The CDR3 totals 15 residues. CDR3 sequence: CAKSPRSERTYEQYF. CDR3 nucleotides: TGTGCCAAAAGCCCGAGGTCGGAGCGGACCTATGAGCAGTACTTC.

As for this clonotype: A much larger clone differs from this one at a single base, so this may be a read error. This chain links TRBV29-1 with TRBJ2-1, with 8 bases aligning to TRBD2. Germline-derived CDR1 and CDR2 are SQVTM and ANQGSEA. The CDR3 is made up of 13 amino acids. The CDR3 region has the DNA TGCAGCGCTCATAAACTAGCGGACAGTGAGCAGTCCTTC. Encoded protein: CSAHKLADSEQSF.

This clonotype was observed once. The V and J genes are TRBV10-1 and TRBJ2-2; possibly TRBD1 or TRBD2 for D (5 bases each). The CDR3 loop spans 12 amino acids. CDR1 WNHNN and CDR2 SYGVQD come from the germline V gene (reference sequence). Between the trimmed V and J ends, which lost 7 bases and 8 bases, there was a span of 11 bases. This CDR3 reads CASTPGTGELFF. In nucleotides, the CDR3 is TGCGCCAGCACGCCCGGGACGGGGGAGCTGTTTTTT.